The sequence of this T cell receptor beta chain was determined in a study of blood T cell repertoires in COVID-19. At the level of the study: PBMCs, B-cell-depleted T cells, or T cells provided the cDNA or gDNA that made up the material.

Per the germline V gene, CDR1 is LGHNA and CDR2 is YNFKEQ. The CDR3 covers 16 residues. V was shortened by 1 base and J by 0 bases, with 10 bases between the two germline ends. The table came from immunoSEQ multiplex PCR; TCRdb's copy has only in-frame clones and leaves some out. The table has hundreds of thousands of clones, less than 90% seen once. The sequenced material came from peripheral blood. The TCR comes from a man aged 40-49 years with acute or convalescent COVID-19. This rearrangement joins TRBV4-2 to TRBJ2-1; a possible D gene is TRBD2 (6 bases). As DNA, the CDR3 is TGTGCCAGCAGCCAAGGGGACTCCCACTCCTACAATGAGCAGTTCTTC. Translating gives CASSQGDSHSYNEQFF.